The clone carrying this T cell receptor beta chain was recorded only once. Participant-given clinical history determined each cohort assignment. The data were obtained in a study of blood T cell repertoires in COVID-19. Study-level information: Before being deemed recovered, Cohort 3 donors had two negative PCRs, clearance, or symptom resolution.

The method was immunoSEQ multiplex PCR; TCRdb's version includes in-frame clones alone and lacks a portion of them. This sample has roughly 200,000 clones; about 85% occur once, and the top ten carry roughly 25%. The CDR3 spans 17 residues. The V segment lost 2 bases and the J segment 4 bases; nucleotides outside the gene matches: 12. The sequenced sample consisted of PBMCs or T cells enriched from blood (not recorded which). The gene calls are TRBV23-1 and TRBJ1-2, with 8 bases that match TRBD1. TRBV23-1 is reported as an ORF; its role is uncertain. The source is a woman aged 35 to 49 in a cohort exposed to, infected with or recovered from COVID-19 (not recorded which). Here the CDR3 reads CASSQGTGTWWAYGYTF. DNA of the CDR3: TGCGCCAGCAGTCAAGGGACAGGAACCTGGTGGGCCTATGGCTACACCTTC.